The text below deals with one T cell receptor (beta chain). Its antigen is undetermined. This sample was taken from a study of cytomegalovirus exposure and HLA in healthy donors. Study-wide results and caveats: In vitro confirmation showed three CMV-associated chains to be CMV antigen specific. Later, an analysis found that TCR clusters from the first cohort tended to co-occur in the 120 or so validation repertoires. The classifier was said to identify cytomegalovirus status with high specificity and sensitivity. There were 150 to 200 TCR beta chains listed as cytomegalovirus-associated.

TCRdb's copy holds only in-frame clones and misses some; the assay was immunoSEQ multiplex PCR. Found here are more than 200,000 clones, about 90% of them singletons; the top ten hold around 3.3%. The source of this sequence is a woman aged 25 to 39 in good health and CMV-seronegative. Sample: PBMCs.

CDR3 in amino acids: CASSLSGTGDIGELFF. The CDR3 DNA sequence: TGCGCCAGCAGCCTATCCGGGACAGGGGATATCGGGGAGCTGTTTTTT. The J gene is TRBJ2-2, the V gene TRBV4-1, with 10 bases identical to TRBD1. The CDR3 length is 16 residues. Trimming cost V 4 bases and J 7 bases; bases outside gene matches: 9. CDR1 and CDR2 from the germline V gene are MGHRA and YSYEKL.